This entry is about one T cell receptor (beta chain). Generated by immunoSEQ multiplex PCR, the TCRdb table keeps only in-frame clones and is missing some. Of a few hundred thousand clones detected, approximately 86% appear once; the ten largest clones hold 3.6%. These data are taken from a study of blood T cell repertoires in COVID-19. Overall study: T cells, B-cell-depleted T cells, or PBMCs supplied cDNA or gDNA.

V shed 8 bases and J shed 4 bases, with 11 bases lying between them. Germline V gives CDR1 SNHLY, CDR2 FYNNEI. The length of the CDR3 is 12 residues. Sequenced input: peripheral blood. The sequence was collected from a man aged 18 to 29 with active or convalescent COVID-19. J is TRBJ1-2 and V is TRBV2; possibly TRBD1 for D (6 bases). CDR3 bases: TGTGCCAGCGTTGGGACAAGCTATGGCTACACCTTC. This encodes CASVGTSYGYTF.